The 29 T cell receptor beta chains below all came from one sample that was sequenced in a study of blood T cell repertoires in COVID-19. Sequenced by immunoSEQ multiplex PCR; TCRdb stores in-frame clones only, minus some. The data show 120,000 to 150,000 clones, with around 84% seen just once and about 38% held by the top ten. What was sequenced was peripheral blood. These receptors all stem from a human donor in a cohort sampled during active COVID-19.

The gene calls are TRBV6-2 or TRBV6-3 and TRBJ2-7; a weak D match, TRBD2 (5 bases). The V end lost 2 bases, the J end lost 1 base, and 9 bases lay between the germline ends. Per germline, CDR1 MNHEY and CDR2 SVGEGT. The CDR3 has 14 residues. CDR3 amino acids: CASSYRTVSYEQYF. For the CDR3, the DNA is TGTGCCAGCAGTTACAGGACTGTATCCTACGAGCAGTACTTC.

The V gene is TRBV9, the J gene TRBJ2-2, with 8 bases fitting TRBD2. This CDR3 is built from 16 residues. Per the germline V gene, CDR1 is SGDLS and CDR2 is YYNGEE. J gave up 5 bases and V 1 base, and 7 bases lay outside the gene matches. The CDR3, as DNA: TGTGCCAGCAGCGTAAACCCAGCGGGGGATACCGGGGAGCTGTTTTTT. Protein product: CASSVNPAGDTGELFF. Full variable domain (missing parts from reference TRBV9 and TRBJ2-2): DSGVTQTPKHLITATGQRVTLRCSPRSGDLSVYWYQQSLDQGLQFLIQYYNGEERAKGNILERFSAQQFPDLHSELNLSSLELGDSALYFCASSVNPAGDTGELFFGEGSRLTVL.

The chain joins TRBV11-2 to TRBJ2-3, with 8 bases fitting TRBD2. The CDR3 sequence is 17 residues long. Unmatched junction bases numbered 10, after V lost 0 bases and J lost 5 bases. The germline CDR1 and CDR2 sequences are SGHAT and FQNNGV. Written as DNA, the CDR3 is TGTGCCAGCAGCTTAGAAGGGAGGCGGGGGGCGGGAGATACGCAGTATTTT. Translation gives CASSLEGRRGAGDTQYF.

The rearrangement uses TRBV2 and TRBJ2-7, with TRBD2 matching 8 bases. Germline CDR1 is SNHLY and CDR2 is FYNNEI. The trim removed 4 bases at V and 7 bases at J, leaving 9 bases unmatched. The CDR3 length is 14 residues. The CDR3 is CASSVTSGGGEQYF. DNA of the CDR3: TGTGCCAGCAGTGTCACTAGCGGTGGCGGGGAGCAGTACTTC.

Only one count was recorded for this clone. The chain combines TRBV7-9 with TRBJ2-2, with 8 bases aligning to TRBD2. Germline V gene lookup returns CDR1 SEHNR and CDR2 FQNEAQ (reference sequence). Unmatched junction bases numbered 2, after V lost 2 bases and J lost 6 bases. The length of the CDR3 is 14 residues. CDR3 residues: CASSLTSGAGELFF. In DNA, the CDR3 is TGTGCCAGCAGCTTAACTAGCGGTGCCGGGGAGCTGTTTTTT.

This clone has only one observation. The rearrangement links TRBV11-2 to TRBJ1-1, with 8 bases identical to TRBD1. Germline trimming cut 4 bases from V and 0 bases from J; bases unmatched to any gene: 4. The CDR3 is 15 amino acids. Germline-derived CDR1 and CDR2 are SGHAT and FQNNGV. Written as DNA, the CDR3 is TGTGCCAGCAGCTCGGGACAGGTGATGAACACTGAAGCTTTCTTT. Its protein product is CASSSGQVMNTEAFF. Full variable domain (missing parts from reference TRBV11-2 and TRBJ1-1): EAGVAQSPRYKIIEKRQSVAFWCNPISGHATLYWYQQILGQGPKLLIQFQNNGVVDDSQLPKDRFSAERLKGVDSTLKIQPAKLEDSAVYLCASSSGQVMNTEAFFGQGTRLTVV.

This rearrangement joins TRBV2 to TRBJ2-3; D is undetermined. The V end lost 7 bases, the J end lost 5 bases, and 10 bases lay between the germline ends. The CDR3 length is 12 residues. CDR1 is SNHLY, CDR2 FYNNEI, per germline. CDR3 protein: CASNDRGDTQYF. The CDR3 bases are TGTGCCAGCAATGACCGAGGAGATACGCAGTATTTT. Complete variable domain (other parts from reference TRBV2 and TRBJ2-3): EPEVTQTPSHQVTQMGQEVILRCVPISNHLYFYWYRQILGQKVEFLVSFYNNEISEKSEIFDDQFSVERPDGSNFTLKIRSTKLEDSAMYFCASNDRGDTQYFGPGTRLTVL.

This chain connects TRBV11-3 to TRBJ2-3; TRBD2 matches 10 bases. The CDR3 loop spans 17 amino acids. Germline lookup yields CDR1 SGHNT and CDR2 YENEEA. J was trimmed by 3 bases and V by 5 bases; bases with no gene match: 11. The CDR3, as DNA: TGTGCCAGCAGCGTCACCAAACTAGCGGGGTGGACAGATACGCAGTATTTT. Translated: CASSVTKLAGWTDTQYF.

The chain recombines TRBV29-1 with TRBJ2-1; 7 bases are a match to TRBD1. The V gene's germline CDR1 is SQVTM and CDR2 ANQGSEA. V gave up 7 bases and J gave up 2 bases; unmatched junction bases: 5. This CDR3 is 13 amino acids long. The CDR3 bases are TGCAGCGCCCAGGGGGTAACCTACAATGAGCAGTTCTTC. This sequence encodes CSAQGVTYNEQFF.

This clone was observed a handful of times. V usage is TRBV3-1 (or the pseudogene TRBV3-2) and J usage is TRBJ1-2; 8 nucleotides match TRBD1. The CDR3 covers 15 residues. The V gene end was trimmed by 3 bases and the J gene end by 4 bases; junction bases not matched to a gene: 7. Looked up from germline, CDR1 is LGHDT and CDR2 is YNNKEL (reference sequence). CDR3: CASSHYGQGGYGYTF. The CDR3 nucleotides read TGTGCCAGCAGCCACTACGGACAGGGCGGCTATGGCTACACCTTC.

The chain joins TRBV7-6 to TRBJ1-6, with D maybe TRBD1 (6 bases). From germline, CDR1 is SGHVS and CDR2 FNYEAQ. The CDR3 contains 17 residues. Trimming left V 3 bases short and J 2 bases short, with 14 bases between. The CDR3, as DNA: TGTGCCAGCAGCTTGGGGGCCGGGATTGCCTATAATTCACCCCTCCACTTT. It translates to CASSLGAGIAYNSPLHF. Full variable domain (rest looked up from reference TRBV7-6 and TRBJ1-6): GAGVSQSPRYKVTKRGQDVALRCDPISGHVSLYWYRQALGQGPEFLTYFNYEAQQDKSGLPNDRFSAERPEGSISTLTIQRTEQRDSAMYRCASSLGAGIAYNSPLHFGNGTRLTVT.

The chain joins TRBV19 to TRBJ2-3, with D possibly being TRBD1 (6 bases). There are 14 residues in the CDR3. Looked up from germline, CDR1 is LNHDA and CDR2 is SQIVND (reference sequence). The V and J ends lost 5 bases and 5 bases respectively, with 14 bases between them. CDR3 sequence reads: CASSEPSQGDTQYF. Here the CDR3 DNA reads TGTGCCAGTAGTGAGCCCTCACAGGGAGATACGCAGTATTTT.

The genes are TRBV4-2 and TRBJ2-2; 7 nucleotides match TRBD1. The CDR3 length is 16 residues. Unmatched junction bases numbered 13, after V lost 3 bases and J lost 9 bases. Per the germline V gene, CDR1 is LGHNA and CDR2 is YNFKEQ. This CDR3 reads CASSQDPGTAHRELFF. CDR3 nucleotide sequence: TGTGCCAGCAGCCAGGACCCGGGGACAGCCCACCGGGAGCTGTTTTTT.

The J gene is TRBJ2-3, the V gene TRBV7-8; TRBD1 matches at 7 bases. CDR3 length equals 19 residues. Losses at the gene ends were 0 bases for V and 0 bases for J; bases not matched to a gene: 12. Germline V lookup: CDR1 SGHVS, CDR2 FQNEAQ. The CDR3 DNA sequence: TGTGCCAGCAGCTTAGCCATAACCTTACAGGGGTCCAGCACAGATACGCAGTATTTT. Protein: CASSLAITLQGSSTDTQYF.

The chain has TRBV4-3 and TRBJ2-5; D unresolved. CDR3 size: 14 residues. Germline CDR1 LGHNA, CDR2 YSLEER. Deletions cut 1 base from V and 0 bases from J, with 6 bases between. CDR3 DNA: TGCGCCAGCAGCCAAGGAAACAACCAAGAGACCCAGTACTTC. The encoded protein is CASSQGNNQETQYF.

The chain couples TRBV10-2 to TRBJ1-2; D not resolved. Deletions cut 6 bases from V and 0 bases from J, with 5 bases between. CDR3 length: 12 residues. Germline V gene lookup returns CDR1 WSHSY and CDR2 SAAADI. The CDR3 DNA is TGCGCCAGCAGGGCAGCTAACTATGGCTACACCTTC. The encoded protein is CASRAANYGYTF.

The gene calls are TRBV19 and TRBJ2-1; 9 nucleotides agree with TRBD2. The CDR3 runs to 16 residues. From germline, CDR1 is LNHDA and CDR2 SQIVND (reference sequence). With V trimmed by 0 bases and J by 5 bases, 5 bases remained unmatched. The CDR3 spells CASSIDRAGGDNEQFF. In DNA form, the CDR3 reads TGTGCCAGTAGTATAGATCGAGCGGGGGGAGACAATGAGCAGTTCTTC. Filled out from reference TRBV19 and TRBJ2-1, the complete variable domain reads DGGITQSPKYLFRKEGQNVTLSCEQNLNHDAMYWYRQDPGQGLRLIYYSQIVNDFQKGDIAEGYSVSREKKESFPLTVTSAQKNPTAFYLCASSIDRAGGDNEQFFGPGTRLTVL.

CDR3 in amino acids: CASSQGNRWVDEQFF. The CDR3 region has the DNA TGTGCCAGCAGCCAAGGCAACAGGTGGGTTGATGAGCAGTTCTTC. The chain employs TRBV4-2 and TRBJ2-1; D may be TRBD1 (5 bases). From germline, CDR1 is LGHNA and CDR2 YNFKEQ. This CDR3 is built from 15 residues. Trimming took 1 base from V and 8 from J, leaving 15 bases between them.

The V gene is TRBV4-3, the J gene TRBJ1-3; 7 bases are a match to TRBD1. CDR1 and CDR2 (germline): LGHNA, YSLEER. CDR3 size: 15 residues. Germline trimming cut 6 bases from V and 0 bases from J; bases unmatched to any gene: 5. CDR3 sequence: CASRRDSFSGNTIYF. DNA of the CDR3: TGCGCCAGCAGACGGGACAGCTTCTCTGGAAACACCATATATTTT.

The chain joins TRBV4-1 to TRBJ2-1, with 10 positions matching TRBD2. The CDR3 sequence is 17 residues long. CDR1 and CDR2 from the germline V gene are MGHRA and YSYEKL. The V gene end was trimmed by 0 bases and the J gene end by 4 bases; junction bases not matched to a gene: 6. The CDR3 here is CASSQDLASGGYNEQFF. The CDR3 nucleotides read TGCGCCAGCAGCCAAGATCTGGCTAGCGGGGGTTACAATGAGCAGTTCTTC.

V usage is TRBV28 and J usage is TRBJ1-5; TRBD1 might be the D (5 bases). From germline, CDR1 is MDHEN and CDR2 SYDVKM. V lost 10 bases to trimming and J lost 4 bases, with 17 bases between them. This CDR3 contains 14 residues. CDR3: CATSTWTSNQPQHF. In DNA form, the CDR3 reads TGTGCCACCTCCACATGGACATCTAATCAGCCCCAGCATTTT.

This rearrangement joins TRBV6-5 to TRBJ1-1; 9 nucleotides align to TRBD1. V shed 6 bases and J 6 bases; nucleotides not matched to a gene: 11. This CDR3 region has 15 residues. Germline lookup yields CDR1 MNHEY and CDR2 SVGAGI. In DNA, the CDR3 is TGTGCCAGCAGGCCCCGGGACAGGGTTATTGCTGAAGCTTTCTTT. Protein product: CASRPRDRVIAEAFF.

The chain uses TRBV7-2 and TRBJ2-7; a possible D gene is TRBD2 (5 bases). CDR1 and CDR2 (germline): SGHTA, FQGNSA. Between the trimmed V and J ends, which lost 3 bases and 0 bases, there was a span of 21 bases. CDR3 length: 18 amino acids. Here the CDR3 DNA reads TGTGCCAGCAGCTTCGCATCCGTTCGGGAAGGCAGCTCCTACGAGCAGTACTTC. The encoded protein is CASSFASVREGSSYEQYF. The full variable domain, rest sourced from reference TRBV7-2 and TRBJ2-7, is GAGVSQSPSNKVTEKGKDVELRCDPISGHTALYWYRQSLGQGLEFLIYFQGNSAPDKSGLPSDRFSAERTGGSVSTLTIQRTQQEDSAVYLCASSFASVREGSSYEQYFGPGTRLTVT.

This clone was seen more than once but under ten times. V usage is TRBV20-1 and J usage is TRBJ1-5; the D gene is possibly TRBD1 (6 bases). The CDR3 covers 15 residues. V was pared by 3 bases and J by 0 bases, with 12 bases between. Per the germline V gene, CDR1 is DFQATT and CDR2 is SNEGSKA (reference sequence). The CDR3 sequence is CSASFRGFSNQPQHF. The CDR3 region has the DNA TGCAGTGCTAGTTTCAGGGGCTTTAGCAATCAGCCCCAGCATTTT.

The chain couples TRBV7-3 to TRBJ2-1, with 10 bases lining up with TRBD1. This CDR3 has 16 amino acids. Germline trimming cut 0 bases from V and 8 bases from J; bases unmatched to any gene: 7. Germline-derived CDR1 and CDR2 are SGHTA and FQGTGA. The CDR3 DNA sequence: TGTGCCAGCAGCTTAACCCCGACAGGGGGCAAGGATGAGCAGTTCTTC. It specifies CASSLTPTGGKDEQFF.

The J gene is TRBJ1-4, the V gene TRBV15; D is unresolved. Germline V CDR1 and CDR2: LNHNV, YYDKDF (reference sequence). The V gene lost 0 bases and the J gene lost 0 bases, with 8 bases spanning the gap. The CDR3 is 16 residues long. The CDR3 region has the DNA TGTGCCACCAGCAGAGACCCTAGAGCAACTAATGAAAAACTGTTTTTT. It yields the protein CATSRDPRATNEKLFF.

The sample holds a few counts of this clone. The rearrangement links TRBV18 to TRBJ1-1; TRBD1 agrees at 8 bases. The CDR3 has 13 residues. The junction had 5 bases not matched to a gene; V was cut back by 4 bases and J by 7 bases. Germline-derived CDR1 and CDR2 are KGHSH and LQKENI. The CDR3 bases are TGTGCCAGCTCACAGGGACAGGAGATTGAAGCTTTCTTT. Translated: CASSQGQEIEAFF.

The V and J genes are TRBV2 and TRBJ1-1; maybe TRBD1 (5 bases). The CDR3 covers 13 residues. Trimming pared 6 bases from V and 5 bases from J, leaving 13 bases between. The germline CDR1 and CDR2 sequences are SNHLY and FYNNEI. The CDR3, as DNA: TGTGCCAGCAGGGGGCGCGATAAAACTGAAGCTTTCTTT. Translating it yields CASRGRDKTEAFF.

The chain employs TRBV4-2 and TRBJ2-1; D call uncertain. Germline CDR1 LGHNA, CDR2 YNFKEQ. The CDR3 loop spans 14 amino acids. Trimming took 0 bases from V and 9 from J, leaving 12 bases between them. In DNA form, the CDR3 reads TGTGCCAGCAGCCAAGAAGAGTTCATCGCTGAGCAGTTCTTC. Protein product: CASSQEEFIAEQFF.